Listed below are T cell receptor beta chains from one sample, sequenced in a study of CD8 T cells in ankylosing spondylitis. TCRdb reprocessed the 5' RACE reads with MiXCR, giving one entry per CDR3 protein. Of about 130,000 distinct CDR3 sequences detected, around 15% appear once; the ten largest clones hold almost 3%. The specimen was blood, either unsorted or a sorted T cell fraction (not recorded which). Every receptor here comes from a female donor with ankylosing spondylitis or in good health (not recorded which). Both conserved end residues are part of each CDR3. A D gene is named only where the DNA matches it firmly. Rows may omit the clone size; those that give it use once, few, many or a size class.

>TRBJ1-5|TRBV28|few|14|-
TGTGCCAGCAGTTTTGAAGGTAGCAATCAGCCCCAGCATTTT
CASSFEGSNQPQHF
>TRBJ2-5|TRBV7-9|few|15|-
TGTGCCAGCAGCCCAAGGACAGAGCCACAACAGACCCAGTACTTC
CASSPRTEPQQTQYF
>TRBJ2-7|TRBV7-2|few|14|TRBD2
TGTGCCAGCAGCTTTGGGCTAGCGGCCTACGAGCAGTACTTC
CASSFGLAAYEQYF
>TRBJ2-3|TRBV5-1|many|13|-
TGCGCCAGCAGTTCGGCTAGCACAGATACGCAGTATTTT
CASSSASTDTQYF
>TRBJ2-3|TRBV30|-|16|-
TGTGCCTGGAAGCGAGGGAGGCTTAGTAGCACAGATACGCAGTATTTT
CAWKRGRLSSTDTQYF
>TRBJ2-7|TRBV12-3/TRBV12-4|many|13|-
TGTGCCAGCAGCCCTAGCCAGGGGGGGGAGCAGTACTTC
CASSPSQGGEQYF
>TRBJ2-1|TRBV28|-|14|-
TGTGCCAGCCATAAGGCAAGCGGATACAATGAGCAGTTCTTC
CASHKASGYNEQFF
>TRBJ1-1|TRBV20-1|many|13|-
TGCAGTGCCACGGACAGACTGAACACTGAAGCTTTCTTT
CSATDRLNTEAFF
>TRBJ2-1|TRBV20-1|many|14|-
TGCAGTGCTAGAGGGGCGATTAAGGGCAATGAGCAGTTCTTC
CSARGAIKGNEQFF
>TRBJ2-4|TRBV15|-|16|-
TGTGCCACCAGCAGTCGGATCGGGTCAGGGTACAACATTCAGTACTTC
CATSSRIGSGYNIQYF
>TRBJ1-2|TRBV29-1|-|11|TRBD1
TGCAGCGGACAGGGCGACTATGGCTACACCTTC
CSGQGDYGYTF
>TRBJ1-2|TRBV3-1|many|15|-
TGTGCCAGCAGCCAAAACCATCAGGGGAACTATGGCTACACCTTC
CASSQNHQGNYGYTF
>TRBJ1-4|TRBV12-3/TRBV12-4|many|14|-
TGTGCCAGCAGTGTAGGGTGGGCTAATGAAAAACTGTTTTTT
CASSVGWANEKLFF
>TRBJ2-4|TRBV5-1|-|15|-
TGCGCCAGCAGCTTTCCGCTCCCGGACGTAAACATTCAGTACTTC
CASSFPLPDVNIQYF
>TRBJ2-7|TRBV5-1|many|15|TRBD2
TGCGCCAGCAGCTTGACTAGCGGGAGTACCTACGAGCAGTACTTC
CASSLTSGSTYEQYF
>TRBJ2-1|TRBV5-1|few|15|-
TGCGCCAGCCGGAGGGACCTGCTGACTTACAATGAGCAGTTCTTC
CASRRDLLTYNEQFF
>TRBJ2-3|TRBV5-1|-|14|-
TGCGCCAGCAGCTCGGCCCTTCTCACAGATACGCAGTATTTT
CASSSALLTDTQYF
>TRBJ2-3|TRBV7-2|-|16|TRBD2
TGTGCCAGCAGTTTCACTAGCGGGGGGGCCGTTTCTACGCAGTATTTT
CASSFTSGGAVSTQYF
>TRBJ2-5|TRBV12-3/TRBV12-4|few|17|TRBD2
TGTGCCAGCAGCTTAGGGGTTCTTCTAGCGGGGGAAGAGACCCAGTACTTC
CASSLGVLLAGEETQYF
>TRBJ2-1|TRBV20-1|few|16|TRBD2
TGCAGTGCTCCACGACTAGCGGGGGGGCCATACAATGAGCAGTTCTTC
CSAPRLAGGPYNEQFF
>TRBJ2-7|TRBV7-2|many|14|TRBD2
TGTGCCAGCGGCCACGGACTAGCGGGAGTCGAGCAGTACTTC
CASGHGLAGVEQYF
>TRBJ2-3|TRBV7-2|-|13|-
TGTGCCAGCAGCTCCTGGGAGTCAGATACGCAGTATTTT
CASSSWESDTQYF
>TRBJ1-1|TRBV20-1|once|14|-
TGCAGTGCTAGGAGGGGAGGAATGAACACTGAAGCTTTCTTT
CSARRGGMNTEAFF
>TRBJ2-3|TRBV6-6|few|12|-
TGTGCCAGCTCCGAGGCCACAGATACGCAGTATTTT
CASSEATDTQYF
>TRBJ2-1|TRBV3-1|many|14|-
TGTGCCAGCAGCCAAGCCCCTAGCGACAATGAGCAGTTCTTC
CASSQAPSDNEQFF
>TRBJ2-7|TRBV29-1|-|12|TRBD1
TGCAGCGGACAGGGGTTGGGAGGCGAGCAGTACTTC
CSGQGLGGEQYF
>TRBJ2-3|TRBV7-7|-|16|TRBD1
TGTGCTGGCAGCTTAGGCGGGACAGGGGGCACAGATACGCAGTATTTT
CAGSLGGTGGTDTQYF
>TRBJ2-3|TRBV6-1|-|14|TRBD2
TGTGCCAGCAGGGTAGCGGGAGGTGGAGATACGCAGTATTTT
CASRVAGGGDTQYF
>TRBJ2-7|TRBV10-3|-|15|-
TGTGCCATCAGGACCCGGGACAGCGGGAACTACCAGCAGTACTTC
CAIRTRDSGNYQQYF
>TRBJ2-7|TRBV5-1|many|14|TRBD1
TGCGCCAGCAGCTTGGTGGGACAGGGGAAGCAGCAGTACTTC
CASSLVGQGKQQYF
>TRBJ2-1|TRBV4-2|many|15|TRBD2
TGTGCCAGCAGCCCGCTGCGGGGGACCTACAATGAGCAGTTCTTC
CASSPLRGTYNEQFF
>TRBJ1-1|TRBV5-1|many|12|-
TGCGCCAGCAGCCAGGGGAACACTGAAGCTTTCTTT
CASSQGNTEAFF
>TRBJ2-3|TRBV10-3|few|15|-
TGTGCCATCAGTGAACCCGGGACTCGCACAGATACGCAGTATTTT
CAISEPGTRTDTQYF
>TRBJ2-1|TRBV11-2|many|16|TRBD2
TGTGCCAGCAGCTCAAGACTAGCGGGGGGGCGTAATGAGCAGTTCTTC
CASSSRLAGGRNEQFF
>TRBJ2-7|TRBV6-2/TRBV6-3|few|17|TRBD1
TGTGCCAGCAGTTATAACAGGGGCCGAACCAGCTCCTACGAGCAGTACTTC
CASSYNRGRTSSYEQYF
>TRBJ1-6|TRBV28|few|13|-
TGTGCCAGCACCTCAGGGGCTGGGTCACCCCTCCACTTT
CASTSGAGSPLHF
>TRBJ2-1|TRBV6-5|many|13|-
TGTGCCAGCAGTTACACTAGCCCCAATGAGCAGTTCTTC
CASSYTSPNEQFF
>TRBJ1-3|TRBV12-3/TRBV12-4|many|12|-
TGTGCCAGCAGTTTTTCCCCAAACACCATATATTTT
CASSFSPNTIYF
>TRBJ2-7|TRBV20-1|-|15|TRBD2
TGCAGTGCTCCGATGGGCGGGAGGTTATCCTACGAGCAGTACTTC
CSAPMGGRLSYEQYF